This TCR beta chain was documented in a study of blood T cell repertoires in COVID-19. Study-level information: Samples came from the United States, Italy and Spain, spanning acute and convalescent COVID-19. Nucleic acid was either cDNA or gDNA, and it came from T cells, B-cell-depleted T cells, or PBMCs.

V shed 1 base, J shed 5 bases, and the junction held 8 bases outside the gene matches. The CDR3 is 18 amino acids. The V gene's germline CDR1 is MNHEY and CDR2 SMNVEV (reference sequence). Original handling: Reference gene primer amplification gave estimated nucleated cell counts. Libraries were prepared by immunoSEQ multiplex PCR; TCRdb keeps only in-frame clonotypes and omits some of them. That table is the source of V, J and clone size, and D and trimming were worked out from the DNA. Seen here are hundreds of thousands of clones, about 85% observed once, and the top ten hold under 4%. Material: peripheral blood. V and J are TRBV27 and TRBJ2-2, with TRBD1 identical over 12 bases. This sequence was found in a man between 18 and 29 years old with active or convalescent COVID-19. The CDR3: CASSLWWGQGARTGELFF. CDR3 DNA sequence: TGTGCCAGCAGTTTATGGTGGGGACAGGGGGCGCGAACCGGGGAGCTGTTTTTT.